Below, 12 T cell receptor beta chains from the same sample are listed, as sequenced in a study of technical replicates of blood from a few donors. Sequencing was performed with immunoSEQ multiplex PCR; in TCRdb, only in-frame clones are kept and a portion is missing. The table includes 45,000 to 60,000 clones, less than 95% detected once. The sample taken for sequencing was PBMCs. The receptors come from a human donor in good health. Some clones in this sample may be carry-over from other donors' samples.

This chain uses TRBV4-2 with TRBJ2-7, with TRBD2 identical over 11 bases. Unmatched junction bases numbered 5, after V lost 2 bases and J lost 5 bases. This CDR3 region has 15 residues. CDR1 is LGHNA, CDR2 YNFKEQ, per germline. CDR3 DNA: TGTGCCAGCAGCCAAAATAGCGGGGGGGATGACGAGCAGTACTTC. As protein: CASSQNSGGDDEQYF.

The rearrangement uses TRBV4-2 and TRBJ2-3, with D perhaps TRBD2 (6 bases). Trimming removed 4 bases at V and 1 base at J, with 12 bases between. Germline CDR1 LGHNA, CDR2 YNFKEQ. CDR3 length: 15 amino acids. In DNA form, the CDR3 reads TGTGCCAGCAGCCTGAATCGCGGGGGCACAGATACGCAGTATTTT. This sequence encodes CASSLNRGGTDTQYF.

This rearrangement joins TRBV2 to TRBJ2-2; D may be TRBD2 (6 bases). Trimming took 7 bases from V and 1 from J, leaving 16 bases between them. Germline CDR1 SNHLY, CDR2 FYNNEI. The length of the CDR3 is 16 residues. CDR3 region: CASNIGGGLNTGELFF. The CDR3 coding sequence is TGTGCCAGCAATATAGGAGGAGGGCTGAACACCGGGGAGCTGTTTTTT.

The CDR3 region has the DNA TGTGCCAGCAGCTTAGGGGCGCGAACTGAAGCTTTCTTT. It is translated as CASSLGARTEAFF. The chain joins TRBV11-2 to TRBJ1-1; no reliable D call. The CDR3 runs to 13 residues. Deletions cut 1 base from V and 5 bases from J, with 8 bases between. CDR1 is SGHAT, CDR2 FQNNGV, per germline. The full variable domain, with the rest looked up from reference TRBV11-2 and TRBJ1-1, is EAGVAQSPRYKIIEKRQSVAFWCNPISGHATLYWYQQILGQGPKLLIQFQNNGVVDDSQLPKDRFSAERLKGVDSTLKIQPAKLEDSAVYLCASSLGARTEAFFGQGTRLTVV.

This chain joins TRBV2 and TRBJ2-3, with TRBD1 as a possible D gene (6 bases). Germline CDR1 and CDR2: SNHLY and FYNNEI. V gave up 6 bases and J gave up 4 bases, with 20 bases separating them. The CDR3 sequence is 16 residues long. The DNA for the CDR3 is TGTGCCAGCAGCTACCGACAGGCCCTTGCGCCAGATACGCAGTATTTT. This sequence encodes CASSYRQALAPDTQYF.

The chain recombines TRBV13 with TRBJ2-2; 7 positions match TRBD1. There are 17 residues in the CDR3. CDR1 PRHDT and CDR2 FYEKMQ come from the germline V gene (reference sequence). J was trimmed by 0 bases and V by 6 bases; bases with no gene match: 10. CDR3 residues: CASRRRYRGANTGELFF. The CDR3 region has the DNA TGTGCCAGCAGGAGACGATACAGGGGAGCGAACACCGGGGAGCTGTTTTTT.

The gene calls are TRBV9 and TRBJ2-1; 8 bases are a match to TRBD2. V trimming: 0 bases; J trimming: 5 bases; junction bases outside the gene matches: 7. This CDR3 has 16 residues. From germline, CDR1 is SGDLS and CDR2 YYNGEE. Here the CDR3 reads CASSVAGGGTNNEQFF. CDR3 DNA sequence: TGTGCCAGCAGCGTAGCGGGCGGGGGGACCAACAATGAGCAGTTCTTC.

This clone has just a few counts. CDR3 residues: CASSLGTGGNSPLHF. CDR3 DNA sequence: TGCGCCAGCAGCTTAGGGACAGGGGGCAATTCACCCCTCCACTTT. The chain couples TRBV5-1 to TRBJ1-6; 12 bases match TRBD1. The CDR3 contains 15 residues. The V and J ends lost 2 bases and 7 bases, in that order; junction bases with no gene match: 1. Per the germline V gene, CDR1 is SGHRS and CDR2 is YFSETQ.

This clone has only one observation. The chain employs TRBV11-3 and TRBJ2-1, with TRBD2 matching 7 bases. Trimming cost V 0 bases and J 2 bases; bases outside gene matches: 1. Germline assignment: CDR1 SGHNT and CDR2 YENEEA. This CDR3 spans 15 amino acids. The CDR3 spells CASSLDAGAYNEQFF. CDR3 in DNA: TGTGCCAGCAGCTTAGACGCGGGAGCCTACAATGAGCAGTTCTTC.

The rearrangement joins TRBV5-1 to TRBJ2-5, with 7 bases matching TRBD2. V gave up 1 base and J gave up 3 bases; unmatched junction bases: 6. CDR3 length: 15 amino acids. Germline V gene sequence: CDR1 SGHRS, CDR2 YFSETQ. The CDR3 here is CASSLTSERKETQYF. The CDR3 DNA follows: TGCGCCAGCAGCTTGACTAGCGAGAGGAAAGAGACCCAGTACTTC.

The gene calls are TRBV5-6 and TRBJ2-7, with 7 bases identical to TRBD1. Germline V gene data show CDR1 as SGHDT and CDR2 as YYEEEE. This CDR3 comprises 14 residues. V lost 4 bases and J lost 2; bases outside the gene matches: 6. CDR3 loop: CASSGWDRAYEQYF. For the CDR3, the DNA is TGTGCCAGCAGCGGATGGGACAGAGCCTACGAGCAGTACTTC.

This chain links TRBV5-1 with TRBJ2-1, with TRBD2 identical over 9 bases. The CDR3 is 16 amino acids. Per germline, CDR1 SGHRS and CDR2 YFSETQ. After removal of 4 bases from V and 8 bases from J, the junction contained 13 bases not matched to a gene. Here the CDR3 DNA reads TGCGCCAGCAGCATACGAGCCGGGACTAGCCAAGATGAGCAGTTCTTC. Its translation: CASSIRAGTSQDEQFF.